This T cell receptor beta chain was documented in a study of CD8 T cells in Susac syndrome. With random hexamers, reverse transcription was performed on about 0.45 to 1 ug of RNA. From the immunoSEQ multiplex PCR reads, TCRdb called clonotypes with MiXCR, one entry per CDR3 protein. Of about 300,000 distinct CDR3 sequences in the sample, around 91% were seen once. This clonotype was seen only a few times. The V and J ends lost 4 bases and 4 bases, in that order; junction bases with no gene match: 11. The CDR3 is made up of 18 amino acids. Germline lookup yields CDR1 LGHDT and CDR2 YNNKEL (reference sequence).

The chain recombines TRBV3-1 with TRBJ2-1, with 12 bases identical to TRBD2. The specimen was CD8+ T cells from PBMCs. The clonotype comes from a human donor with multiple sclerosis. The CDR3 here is CASSLSMGLAGGYNEQFF. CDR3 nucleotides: TGTGCCAGCAGCCTCAGCATGGGGCTAGCGGGGGGGTACAATGAGCAGTTCTTC.